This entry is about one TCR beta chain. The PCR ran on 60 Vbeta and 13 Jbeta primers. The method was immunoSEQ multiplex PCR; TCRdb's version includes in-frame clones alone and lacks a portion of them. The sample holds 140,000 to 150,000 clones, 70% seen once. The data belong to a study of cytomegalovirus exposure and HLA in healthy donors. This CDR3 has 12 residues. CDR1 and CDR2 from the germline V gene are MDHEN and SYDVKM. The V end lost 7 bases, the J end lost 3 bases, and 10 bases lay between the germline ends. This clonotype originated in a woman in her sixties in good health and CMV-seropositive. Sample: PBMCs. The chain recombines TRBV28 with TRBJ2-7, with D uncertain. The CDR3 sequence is CASTRGIYEQYF. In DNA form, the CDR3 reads TGTGCCAGCACCAGAGGTATCTACGAGCAGTACTTC.